This is a list of T cell receptor beta chains from one sample in a study of blood T cell repertoires in COVID-19. Libraries were prepared by immunoSEQ multiplex PCR; TCRdb keeps only in-frame clonotypes and omits some of them. This repertoire shows about 90,000 clones, around 88% found once; its top ten account for more than 1%. Source material: peripheral blood. Receptors were obtained from a man aged 80 or over with active or convalescent COVID-19. The CDR3 runs from the conserved cysteine through the conserved F or W. The order of the fields is J gene, clone size, V gene, D gene, CDR3 protein, CDR3 DNA. The D gene is left open where the match is weak. Rows may omit the clone size; those that give it use once, few, many or a size class.

TRBJ2-3 | NA | TRBV28 | TRBD1 | CASSLWGQGADTQYF | TGTGCCAGCAGTTTATGGGGACAGGGGGCAGATACGCAGTATTTT
TRBJ1-1 | NA | TRBV12-3/TRBV12-4 | NA | CASSQQRRTEAFF | TGTGCCAGCAGTCAGCAGAGGAGGACTGAAGCTTTCTTT
TRBJ1-6 | few | TRBV5-1 | NA | CASSLEGRGSPLHF | TGCGCCAGCAGCTTGGAAGGAAGAGGTTCACCCCTCCACTTT
TRBJ2-5 | NA | TRBV6-1 | TRBD2 | CASSELGLAGGSHQETQYF | TGTGCCAGCAGTGAATTAGGACTAGCGGGAGGGTCTCACCAAGAGACCCAGTACTTC
TRBJ1-2 | NA | TRBV2 | NA | CASSVGREDGYTF | TGTGCCAGCAGTGTCGGCAGGGAGGATGGCTACACCTTC
TRBJ1-1 | NA | TRBV5-4 | TRBD1 | CASSRPDRRGTEAFF | TGTGCCAGCAGCCGCCCGGACAGGCGGGGCACTGAAGCTTTCTTT
TRBJ1-1 | NA | TRBV12-3/TRBV12-4 | NA | CASSFGRNTEAFF | TGTGCCAGCAGTTTCGGTCGGAACACTGAAGCTTTCTTT
TRBJ2-7 | NA | TRBV3-1/TRBV3-2 | NA | CASSQYSSYEQYF | TGTGCCAGCAGCCAATACAGCTCCTACGAGCAGTACTTC
TRBJ2-3 | few | TRBV7-9 | TRBD2 | CASSLGGGLDTQYF | TGTGCCAGCAGCCTTGGGGGAGGGTTAGATACGCAGTATTTT
TRBJ2-2 | NA | TRBV5-1 | NA | CASSFNGELFF | TGCGCCAGCAGCTTCAACGGGGAGCTGTTTTTT
TRBJ2-1 | once | TRBV24-1 | TRBD1 | CATSDSLQGYNEQFF | TGTGCCACCAGTGATTCCTTACAGGGGTACAATGAGCAGTTCTTC
TRBJ2-2 | once | TRBV19 | NA | CASSIAGVPEGELFF | TGTGCCAGTAGTATAGCGGGAGTCCCTGAAGGGGAGCTGTTTTTT
TRBJ1-1 | once | TRBV4-2 | TRBD1 | CASSQPRGTGAATEAFF | TGTGCCAGCAGCCAGCCCCGCGGGACAGGGGCGGCCACTGAAGCTTTCTTT
TRBJ1-1 | few | TRBV18 | TRBD1 | CASSPSGTGLGSEAFF | TGTGCCAGCTCACCATCGGGGACAGGATTGGGATCTGAAGCTTTCTTT
TRBJ1-1 | NA | TRBV6-2/TRBV6-3 | TRBD1 | CASSYRDRVNTEAFF | TGTGCCAGCAGTTACCGGGACAGGGTGAACACTGAAGCTTTCTTT
TRBJ2-2 | NA | TRBV2 | TRBD2 | CASSQPAGSGNSNTGELFF | TGTGCCAGCAGCCAACCCGCGGGTAGCGGGAACAGCAACACCGGGGAGCTGTTTTTT
TRBJ1-3 | NA | TRBV20-1 | TRBD1 | CSASGRGQTSSGNTIYF | TGCAGTGCTAGTGGTCGGGGACAGACGAGCTCTGGAAACACCATATATTTT
TRBJ2-1 | few | TRBV4-1 | TRBD2 | CASSSGTSSYNEQFF | TGCGCCAGCAGCTCCGGGACTAGCAGCTACAATGAGCAGTTCTTC
TRBJ1-1 | NA | TRBV9 | TRBD1 | CASSRGRVNTEAFF | TGTGCCAGCAGCAGGGGGCGCGTGAACACTGAAGCTTTCTTT
TRBJ2-1 | few | TRBV11-3 | NA | CASSHSGDLYNEQFF | TGTGCCAGCAGCCATTCAGGGGACCTGTACAATGAGCAGTTCTTC
TRBJ2-1 | NA | TRBV6-2/TRBV6-3 | NA | CASSWGGGVKQFF | TGTGCCAGCAGTTGGGGAGGTGGAGTAAAGCAGTTCTTC
TRBJ1-6 | once | TRBV21-1 | NA | CASSKGPLRGRGNNSPLHF | TGTGCCAGCAGCAAAGGTCCTCTACGGGGCAGGGGAAATAATTCACCCCTCCACTTT
TRBJ1-2 | NA | TRBV5-4 | NA | CASTQGAGNYGYTF | TGTGCCAGCACCCAAGGGGCCGGGAACTATGGCTACACCTTC
TRBJ2-3 | NA | TRBV28 | TRBD2 | CASSTNGGDTQYF | TGTGCCAGCAGCACTAACGGGGGGGATACGCAGTATTTT
TRBJ2-1 | few | TRBV4-1 | TRBD2 | CASSQWREGRGEQFF | TGCGCCAGCAGCCAGTGGCGGGAGGGCCGGGGTGAGCAGTTCTTC
TRBJ1-2 | NA | TRBV3-1/TRBV3-2 | NA | CASSQDVGRDYGYTF | TGTGCCAGCAGCCAAGATGTTGGGAGGGACTATGGCTACACCTTC
TRBJ1-2 | once | TRBV5-6 | TRBD1 | CASSLLDRANVGYTF | TGTGCCAGCAGCTTGTTGGACAGGGCCAATGTTGGCTACACCTTC
TRBJ2-1 | NA | TRBV3-1/TRBV3-2 | TRBD2 | CASSLTSGRANEQFF | TGTGCCAGCAGCCTGACTAGCGGGAGGGCGAATGAGCAGTTCTTC
TRBJ2-7 | NA | TRBV29-1 | NA | CSVEIGQRAYEQYF | TGCAGCGTTGAAATAGGACAGCGAGCCTACGAGCAGTACTTC
TRBJ1-5 | NA | TRBV5-1 | TRBD1 | CASSSTGGGQPQHF | TGCGCCAGCAGCTCAACAGGGGGGGGTCAGCCCCAGCATTTT
TRBJ1-1 | NA | TRBV9 | NA | CASSVTGSSEAFF | TGTGCCAGCAGCGTAACAGGGAGCTCTGAAGCTTTCTTT
TRBJ1-4 | NA | TRBV30 | NA | CAWSVLRQPNEKLFF | TGTGCCTGGAGTGTACTGCGGCAGCCTAATGAAAAACTGTTTTTT
TRBJ2-4 | NA | TRBV4-3 | NA | CASSRTTRANIQYF | TGCGCCAGCAGCCGCACGACTAGGGCGAACATTCAGTACTTC
TRBJ1-1 | NA | TRBV2 | TRBD1 | CATAGQANTEAFF | TGTGCCACTGCGGGACAGGCGAACACTGAAGCTTTCTTT
TRBJ2-5 | NA | TRBV6-5 | TRBD1 | CASISLGTAEETQYF | TGTGCCAGCATCTCCCTAGGGACAGCCGAAGAGACCCAGTACTTC
TRBJ2-1 | NA | TRBV5-1 | TRBD1 | CASSFQGAVDEQFF | TGCGCCAGCAGCTTCCAGGGGGCAGTCGATGAGCAGTTCTTC
TRBJ2-7 | few | TRBV4-1 | NA | CASSQARTTSYEQYF | TGCGCCAGCAGCCAAGCCAGGACTACCTCCTACGAGCAGTACTTC
TRBJ1-2 | NA | TRBV4-1 | NA | CASSQGSQVWGYTF | TGCGCCAGCAGCCAAGGGTCGCAGGTTTGGGGCTACACCTTC
TRBJ2-7 | NA | TRBV30 | TRBD1 | CAWKRTGSYEQYF | TGTGCCTGGAAGCGGACAGGATCCTACGAGCAGTACTTC
TRBJ2-7 | NA | TRBV6-2/TRBV6-3 | TRBD2 | CASSYITSGNYEQYF | TGTGCCAGCAGTTACATAACTAGCGGGAACTACGAGCAGTACTTC
TRBJ1-1 | NA | TRBV29-1 | TRBD1 | CSGQQGALGTEAFF | TGCAGCGGGCAACAGGGGGCGCTGGGCACTGAAGCTTTCTTT
TRBJ2-2 | NA | TRBV7-2 | TRBD2 | CASSLGLAGGYTGELFF | TGTGCCAGCAGCTTGGGACTAGCGGGAGGATACACCGGGGAGCTGTTTTTT
TRBJ1-6 | NA | TRBV7-9 | NA | CASSFDPRGWSPLHF | TGTGCCAGCAGCTTCGACCCCAGGGGATGGTCACCCCTCCACTTT
TRBJ2-1 | NA | TRBV6-2/TRBV6-3 | TRBD2 | CASSWTSGSNEQFF | TGTGCCAGCAGCTGGACTAGCGGGAGCAATGAGCAGTTCTTC
TRBJ2-4 | once | TRBV4-1 | TRBD2 | CASSQDGFLGGAKNIQYF | TGCGCCAGCAGCCAGGATGGGTTTCTGGGGGGGGCCAAAAACATTCAGTACTTC
TRBJ1-1 | NA | TRBV10-3 | NA | CAIQQGKNTEAFF | TGTGCCATCCAACAGGGCAAGAACACTGAAGCTTTCTTT
TRBJ1-6 | NA | TRBV18 | TRBD1 | CASSIQRQGTNSPLHF | TGTGCCAGCTCAATTCAGAGACAGGGGACTAATTCACCCCTCCACTTT
TRBJ2-2 | NA | TRBV5-6 | TRBD2 | CASSFGGTNTGELFF | TGTGCCAGCAGCTTCGGGGGGACGAACACCGGGGAGCTGTTTTTT